One TCR beta chain is described in this entry. Its target is not known. Overlapping HIV-1 Gag 15-mer peptides at approximately 0.91 ug per peptide per mL were used. CD40L-negative CD69-negative CD45RO-high memory CD4+ T cells were sorted as populations depleted of antigen-responding cells. Sequencing used immunoSEQ version 4 in survey mode. Here immunoSEQ multiplex PCR was the method, and the copy in TCRdb shows in-frame clones only, minus some. The data show about 60,000 clones, less than 85% seen once. CDR1 is KGHSH and CDR2 is LQKENI in the germline V gene. The CDR3 runs to 16 residues. V dropped 3 bases and J dropped 2 bases, with 17 bases sitting between them. These data belong to a study of persistence of HIV-infected CD4 T cells. Looking at the study overall: A median of approximately eight years of suppressive ART preceded sampling.

V and J are TRBV18 and TRBJ2-7; TRBD1 or TRBD2 may be the D gene (5 bases each). The input for sequencing was CD4+ T cells sorted from PBMCs after approximately 19-hour stimulation, taken from a patient who received antiretroviral therapy. The receptor was isolated from an adult man with HIV who was CMV-seropositive. In DNA, the CDR3 is TGTGCCAGCTCACCGCAGAGCACCGGGACCGCCTACGAGCAGTACTTC. Translating it yields CASSPQSTGTAYEQYF.